Below, 17 T cell receptor beta chains from the same sample are listed, as sequenced in a study of blood T cell repertoires in COVID-19. Using immunoSEQ multiplex PCR, the repertoire was profiled, and TCRdb retains in-frame clones only, with some absent. Of a few hundred thousand clones in the sample, nearly 90% were seen once. Material for sequencing was peripheral blood. These receptors all stem from a man aged 18-30 years with active or convalescent COVID-19.

In DNA, the CDR3 is TGCGCCAGCACCCCCCGGGCCCAGAGGACAGCATACAACTATGGCTACACCTTC. Amino acid sequence: CASTPRAQRTAYNYGYTF. V is TRBV5-1 and J is TRBJ1-2; D may be TRBD1 (6 bases). The CDR3 length is 18 residues. Trimming cost V 6 bases and J 2 bases, with 26 bases left between them. Germline V gene sequence: CDR1 SGHRS, CDR2 YFSETQ.

V and J are TRBV5-1 and TRBJ1-4; 8 bases are a match to TRBD1. With V trimmed by 7 bases and J by 4 bases, 6 bases remained unmatched. The CDR3 sequence is 14 residues long. CDR1 is SGHRS, CDR2 YFSETQ, per germline. The CDR3 DNA follows: TGCGCCAGCCAAACCGGACAGGGTAATGAAAAACTGTTTTTT. Translation gives CASQTGQGNEKLFF.

The rearrangement uses TRBV10-3 and TRBJ2-7; a weak D match, TRBD2 (5 bases). V dropped 5 bases and J dropped 0 bases, with 20 bases sitting between them. This CDR3 is 17 amino acids long. CDR1 and CDR2 from the germline V gene are ENHRY and SYGVKD. CDR3 bases: TGTGCCATCAGTAGGGCCGGGGAGCCGTGGAGCTCCTACGAGCAGTACTTC. As protein: CAISRAGEPWSSYEQYF.

This CDR3 reads CASSPTAGALRNEQYF. For the CDR3, the DNA is TGTGCCAGCAGCCCCACGGCGGGGGCCCTGAGAAACGAGCAGTACTTC. The rearrangement joins TRBV7-2 to TRBJ2-7, with D maybe TRBD2 (7 bases). CDR1 SGHTA and CDR2 FQGNSA come from the germline V gene. The CDR3 consists of 16 residues. Trimming stripped 5 bases from V and 5 bases from J, with 22 bases between.

The chain combines TRBV3-1 (or the pseudogene TRBV3-2) with TRBJ1-1; 9 bases are a match to TRBD1. Germline V gene sequence: CDR1 LGHDT, CDR2 YNNKEL (reference sequence). With 2 bases clipped from V and 6 bases from J, the junction kept 7 bases outside the gene matches. The CDR3 is 15 amino acids. The CDR3 nucleotides are TGTGCCAGCAGCCAAAGACTAACAGGGGGCGCTGAAGCTTTCTTT. Translation: CASSQRLTGGAEAFF.

The chain employs TRBV12-3 or TRBV12-4 and TRBJ1-6, with D uncertain. The CDR3 is made up of 12 amino acids. Trimming removed 5 bases from V and 9 bases from J, with 8 bases in between. CDR3 protein: CASSLPRSPLHF. The DNA of the CDR3 is TGTGCCAGCAGTCTCCCCCGTTCACCCCTCCACTTT.

V and J are TRBV4-1 and TRBJ2-3, with 14 nucleotides matching TRBD2. Germline-derived CDR1 and CDR2 are MGHRA and YSYEKL. Trimming cost V 2 bases and J 0 bases; bases outside gene matches: 7. The CDR3 spans 19 residues. CDR3 residues: CASSQRLAGGLSSTDTQYF. The CDR3 DNA follows: TGCGCCAGCAGCCAAAGACTAGCGGGGGGGCTTTCTAGCACAGATACGCAGTATTTT.

The rearrangement links TRBV7-9 to TRBJ2-5; 14 nucleotides agree with TRBD2. The germline V gene has CDR1 SEHNR and CDR2 FQNEAQ (reference sequence). Trimming removed 5 bases from V and 2 bases from J; junction bases left unmatched: 7. The CDR3 is made up of 17 amino acids. The CDR3 loop is CASSATSGGEPQETQYF. The CDR3 nucleotides read TGTGCCAGCAGCGCGACTAGCGGGGGGGAACCTCAAGAGACCCAGTACTTC.

The V call is TRBV11-2, the J call TRBJ1-1, with unresolved D. In germline, CDR1 is SGHAT, CDR2 FQNNGV. This CDR3 is built from 15 residues. Deletions cut 5 bases from V and 2 bases from J, with 15 bases between. The CDR3: CASSPLAQSNTEAFF. The CDR3 nucleotides are TGTGCCAGCAGCCCCCTAGCACAATCTAACACTGAAGCTTTCTTT.

This chain joins TRBV3-1 (or the pseudogene TRBV3-2) and TRBJ1-5; no definite D call. Germline-derived CDR1 and CDR2 are LGHDT and YNNKEL (reference sequence). The germline V and J ends were trimmed by 4 bases and 2 bases, with 15 bases remaining between them. This CDR3 region has 16 residues. CDR3 loop: CASSPGVGRGNQPQHF. CDR3 nucleotide sequence: TGTGCCAGCAGCCCCGGGGTGGGTCGCGGCAATCAGCCCCAGCATTTT.

This chain uses TRBV5-1 with TRBJ2-7; D is undetermined. Between the trimmed V and J ends, which lost 3 bases and 5 bases, there was a span of 12 bases. CDR1 is SGHRS and CDR2 is YFSETQ in the germline V gene. The CDR3 length is 13 residues. CDR3 sequence reads: CASSSAGTHEQYF. CDR3 sequence (DNA): TGCGCCAGCAGCTCAGCAGGCACCCACGAGCAGTACTTC.

V is TRBV5-1 and J is TRBJ2-2; 10 bases align to TRBD1. The CDR3 runs to 15 residues. The trim removed 5 bases at V and 4 bases at J, leaving 5 bases unmatched. CDR1 is SGHRS, CDR2 YFSETQ, per germline. The CDR3 region has the DNA TGCGCCAGCAGAGGACAGGGGGTCGGCACCGGGGAGCTGTTTTTT. Translating gives CASRGQGVGTGELFF.

The chain joins TRBV11-3 to TRBJ2-7; 9 nucleotides agree with TRBD1. Germline CDR1 SGHNT, CDR2 YENEEA. Germline trimming cut 4 bases from V and 6 bases from J; bases unmatched to any gene: 10. The CDR3 runs to 15 residues. The CDR3 sequence is CASSWGGTGKCEQYF. For the CDR3, the DNA is TGTGCCAGCAGCTGGGGGGGGACAGGGAAGTGCGAGCAGTACTTC.

The chain recombines TRBV6-6 with TRBJ1-1, with D maybe TRBD1 (5 bases). This CDR3 comprises 12 residues. V gave up 6 bases and J gave up 4 bases, with 9 bases separating them. The germline V gene encodes CDR1 MNHNY and CDR2 SVGAGI (reference sequence). The CDR3 loop reads CASRTGGTEAFF. DNA of the CDR3: TGTGCCAGCAGAACGGGGGGCACTGAAGCTTTCTTT.

The genes are TRBV9 and TRBJ2-6; 12 nucleotides agree with TRBD1. The J segment lost 4 bases and the V segment lost 3 bases, leaving 5 bases of the junction unmatched. Germline V gene data show CDR1 as SGDLS and CDR2 as YYNGEE. The CDR3 totals 17 residues. CDR3: CASSARDRGLGANVLTF. The CDR3 bases are TGTGCCAGCAGCGCCCGGGACAGGGGGCTCGGGGCCAACGTCCTGACTTTC.

The V and J genes are TRBV18 and TRBJ1-1; tentative D call: TRBD1 (6 bases). Germline CDR1 reads KGHSH; CDR2 reads LQKENI. The V gene lost 5 bases and the J gene lost 6 bases, with 7 bases spanning the gap. The CDR3 sequence is 11 residues long. This CDR3 is CASSGQSEAFF. CDR3 nucleotide sequence: TGTGCCAGCTCAGGACAGTCTGAAGCTTTCTTT.

The chain is built from TRBV29-1 and TRBJ1-1, with D unclear. Trimming cost V 4 bases and J 0 bases, with 3 bases left between them. The CDR3 runs to 11 residues. Looked up from germline, CDR1 is SQVTM and CDR2 is ANQGSEA. CDR3 sequence reads: CSVAVNTEAFF. The CDR3 nucleotides are TGCAGCGTTGCGGTGAACACTGAAGCTTTCTTT.